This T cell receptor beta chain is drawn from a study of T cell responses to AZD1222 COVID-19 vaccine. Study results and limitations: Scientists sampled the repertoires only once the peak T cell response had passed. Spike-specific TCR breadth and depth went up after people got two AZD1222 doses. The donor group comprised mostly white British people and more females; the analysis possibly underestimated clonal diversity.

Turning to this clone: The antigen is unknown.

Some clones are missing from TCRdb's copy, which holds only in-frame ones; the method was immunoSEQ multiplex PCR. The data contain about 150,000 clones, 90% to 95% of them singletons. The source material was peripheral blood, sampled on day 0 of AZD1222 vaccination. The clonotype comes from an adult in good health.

This CDR3 reads CASSTGLADYNEQFF. DNA for the CDR3: TGCGCCAGCAGCACGGGACTAGCGGACTACAATGAGCAGTTCTTC. The chain couples TRBV5-1 to TRBJ2-1, with TRBD2 matching 11 bases. The CDR3 has 15 residues. In germline, CDR1 is SGHRS, CDR2 YFSETQ. The junction had 3 bases not matched to a gene; V was cut back by 4 bases and J by 3 bases.